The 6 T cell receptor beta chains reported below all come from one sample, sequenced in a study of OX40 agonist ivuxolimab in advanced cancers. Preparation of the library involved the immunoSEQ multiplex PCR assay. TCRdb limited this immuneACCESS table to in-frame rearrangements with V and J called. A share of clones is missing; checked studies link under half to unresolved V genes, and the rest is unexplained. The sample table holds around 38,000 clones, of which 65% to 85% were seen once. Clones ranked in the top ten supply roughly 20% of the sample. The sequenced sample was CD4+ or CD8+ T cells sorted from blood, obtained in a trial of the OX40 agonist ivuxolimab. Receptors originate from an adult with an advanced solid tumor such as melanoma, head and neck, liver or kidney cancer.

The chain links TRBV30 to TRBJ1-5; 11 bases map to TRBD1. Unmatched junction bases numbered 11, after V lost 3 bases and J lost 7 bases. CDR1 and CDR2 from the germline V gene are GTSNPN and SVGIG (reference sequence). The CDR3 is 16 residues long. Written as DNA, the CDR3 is TGTGCCTGGAGCCATATCGGACAGGGGGCAAGGCAGCCCCAGCATTTT. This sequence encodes CAWSHIGQGARQPQHF.

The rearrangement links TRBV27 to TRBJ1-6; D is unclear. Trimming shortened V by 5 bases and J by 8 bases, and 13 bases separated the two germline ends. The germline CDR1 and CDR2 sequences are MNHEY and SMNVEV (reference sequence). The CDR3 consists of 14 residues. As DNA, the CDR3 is TGTGCCAGCAGTCCCAACGGAGGTGATTCACCCCTCCACTTT. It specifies CASSPNGGDSPLHF.

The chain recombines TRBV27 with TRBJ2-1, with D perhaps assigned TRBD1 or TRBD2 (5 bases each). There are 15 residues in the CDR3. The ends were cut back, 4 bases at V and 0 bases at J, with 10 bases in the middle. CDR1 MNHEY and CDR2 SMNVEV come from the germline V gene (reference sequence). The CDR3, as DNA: TGTGCCAGCAGTTCTGGGGACCCCTCCTACAATGAGCAGTTCTTC. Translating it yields CASSSGDPSYNEQFF.

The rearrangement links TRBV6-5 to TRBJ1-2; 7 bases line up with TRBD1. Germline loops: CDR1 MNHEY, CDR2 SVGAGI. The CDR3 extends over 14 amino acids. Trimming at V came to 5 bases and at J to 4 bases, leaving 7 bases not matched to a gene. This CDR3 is CASSEDRFFYGYTF. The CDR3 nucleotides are TGTGCCAGCAGTGAGGACAGGTTCTTCTATGGCTACACCTTC.

The CDR3 DNA sequence: TGTGCCAGCAGCTTAGACAGGGCGAGGAACACTGAAGCTTTCTTT. This gives the protein CASSLDRARNTEAFF. The rearrangement uses TRBV7-2 and TRBJ1-1; weak D call: TRBD1 (6 bases). Per the germline V gene, CDR1 is SGHTA and CDR2 is FQGNSA. The CDR3 runs 15 residues. The V end lost 1 base, the J end lost 1 base, and 10 bases lay between the germline ends.

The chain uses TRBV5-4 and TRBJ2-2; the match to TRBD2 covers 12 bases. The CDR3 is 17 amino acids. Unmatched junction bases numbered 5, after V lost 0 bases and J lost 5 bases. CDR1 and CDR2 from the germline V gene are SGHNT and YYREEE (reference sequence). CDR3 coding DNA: TGTGCCAGCAGCTTGGCCCTAGCGGGAGGGCTTACCGGGGAGCTGTTTTTT. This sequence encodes CASSLALAGGLTGELFF. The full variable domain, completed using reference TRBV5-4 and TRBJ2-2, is ETGVTQSPTHLIKTRGQQVTLRCSSQSGHNTVSWYQQALGQGPQFIFQYYREEENGRGNFPPRFSGLQFPNYSSELNVNALELDDSALYLCASSLALAGGLTGELFFGEGSRLTVL.